This T cell receptor (beta chain) was identified in a study of beta chain features in type 1 diabetes. Overall study: Across every sample, some 110 million sorted cells were examined in total. Whole-study results and caveats: Lower insertion and higher deletion counts appeared at VDJ junctions in type 1 diabetes patients. Shortening that was moderate but significant affected the TCRB CDR3s of Type 1 diabetes patients in all four CD4+ subsets.

CD4+ naive, central memory, regulatory and stem cell-like memory cells were sorted via CD45RO/CCR7/CD25/CD127/CD95/CD27. Reverse transcription of all isolated RNA meant that expressed TCRB transcripts were sequenced. The table came from immunoSEQ multiplex PCR; TCRdb's copy has only in-frame clones and leaves some out. The table lists around 340,000 clones, 7% to 10% of them singletons. Comments on this clone: Its antigen remains unidentified.

This receptor was taken from a man between 25 and 39 years old with type 1 diabetes. The specimen was central memory CD4+ T cells from blood.

The CDR3 here is CASSALIAGTGGETQYF. The DNA of the CDR3 is TGTGCCAGCAGCGCCCTAATAGCCGGGACAGGCGGGGAGACCCAGTACTTC. The chain is built from TRBV9 and TRBJ2-5, with TRBD1 matching over 8 bases. V gave up 3 bases and J gave up 5 bases; unmatched junction bases: 15. The length of the CDR3 is 17 residues. CDR1 is SGDLS and CDR2 is YYNGEE in the germline V gene. Based on the CDR3 plus reference TRBV9 and TRBJ2-5, the full variable domain is DSGVTQTPKHLITATGQRVTLRCSPRSGDLSVYWYQQSLDQGLQFLIQYYNGEERAKGNILERFSAQQFPDLHSELNLSSLELGDSALYFCASSALIAGTGGETQYFGPGTRLLVL.